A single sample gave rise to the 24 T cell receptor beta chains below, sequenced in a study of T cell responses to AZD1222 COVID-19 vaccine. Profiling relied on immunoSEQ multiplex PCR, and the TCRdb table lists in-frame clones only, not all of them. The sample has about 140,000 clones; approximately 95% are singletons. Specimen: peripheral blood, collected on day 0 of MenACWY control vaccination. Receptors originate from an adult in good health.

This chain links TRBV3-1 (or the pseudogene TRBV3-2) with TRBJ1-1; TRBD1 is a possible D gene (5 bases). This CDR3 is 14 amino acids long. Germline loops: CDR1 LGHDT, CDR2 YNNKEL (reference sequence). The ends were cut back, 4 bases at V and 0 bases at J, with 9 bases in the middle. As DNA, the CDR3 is TGTGCCAGCAGCCTCGGGACGGTGAACACTGAAGCTTTCTTT. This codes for CASSLGTVNTEAFF.

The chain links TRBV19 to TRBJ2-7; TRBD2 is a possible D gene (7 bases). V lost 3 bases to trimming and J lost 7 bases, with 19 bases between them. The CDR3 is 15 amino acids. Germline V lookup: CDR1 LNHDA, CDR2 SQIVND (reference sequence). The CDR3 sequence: CASSMDGGGLAEQYF. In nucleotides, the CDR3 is TGTGCCAGTAGTATGGATGGCGGGGGCCTAGCGGAGCAGTACTTC.

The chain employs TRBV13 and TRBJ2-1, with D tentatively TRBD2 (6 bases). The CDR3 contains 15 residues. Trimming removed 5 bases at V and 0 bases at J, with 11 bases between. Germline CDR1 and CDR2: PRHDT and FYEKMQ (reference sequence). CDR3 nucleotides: TGTGCCAGCAGCCAGCTCGGGAGCTCCTACAATGAGCAGTTCTTC. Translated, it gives CASSQLGSSYNEQFF.

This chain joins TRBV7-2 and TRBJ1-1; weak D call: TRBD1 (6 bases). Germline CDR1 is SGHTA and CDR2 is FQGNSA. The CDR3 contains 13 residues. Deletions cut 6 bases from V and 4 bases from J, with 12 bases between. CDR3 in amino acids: CASRASGATEAFF. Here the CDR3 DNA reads TGTGCCAGCAGGGCCTCGGGGGCCACTGAAGCTTTCTTT.

CDR3 protein: CSASSGPGSNQPQHF. The CDR3, as DNA: TGCAGTGCTAGTTCGGGCCCCGGTAGCAATCAGCCCCAGCATTTT. The chain links TRBV20-1 to TRBJ1-5, with unresolved D. Germline V lookup: CDR1 DFQATT, CDR2 SNEGSKA (reference sequence). The CDR3 length is 15 residues. Trimming shortened V by 3 bases and J by 0 bases, and 12 bases separated the two germline ends.

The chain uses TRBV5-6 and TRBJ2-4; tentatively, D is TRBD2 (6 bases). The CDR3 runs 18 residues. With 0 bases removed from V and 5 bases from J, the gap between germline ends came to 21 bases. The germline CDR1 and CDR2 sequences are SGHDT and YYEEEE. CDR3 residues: CASSLAPFRTGLQNIQYF. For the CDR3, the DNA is TGTGCCAGCAGCTTGGCCCCTTTCCGCACGGGACTCCAAAACATTCAGTACTTC.

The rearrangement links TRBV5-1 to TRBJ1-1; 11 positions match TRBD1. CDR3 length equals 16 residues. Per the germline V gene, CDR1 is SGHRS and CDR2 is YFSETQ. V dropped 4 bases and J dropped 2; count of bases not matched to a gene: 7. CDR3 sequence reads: CASSLGQGAGNTEAFF. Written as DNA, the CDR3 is TGCGCCAGCAGCCTCGGACAGGGGGCGGGAAACACTGAAGCTTTCTTT.

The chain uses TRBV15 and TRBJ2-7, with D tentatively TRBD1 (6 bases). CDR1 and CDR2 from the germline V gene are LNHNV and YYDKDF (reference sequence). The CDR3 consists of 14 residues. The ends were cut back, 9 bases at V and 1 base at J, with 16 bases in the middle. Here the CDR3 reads CATRGTLGSYEQYF. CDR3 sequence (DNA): TGTGCCACGAGGGGGACATTAGGGTCCTACGAGCAGTACTTC.

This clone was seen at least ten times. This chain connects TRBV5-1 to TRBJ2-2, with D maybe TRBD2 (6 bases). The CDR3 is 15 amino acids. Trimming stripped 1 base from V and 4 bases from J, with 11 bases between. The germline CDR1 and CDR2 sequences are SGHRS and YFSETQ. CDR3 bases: TGCGCCAGCAGCTTGAGTAAACTAGCCACCGGGGAGCTGTTTTTT. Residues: CASSLSKLATGELFF.

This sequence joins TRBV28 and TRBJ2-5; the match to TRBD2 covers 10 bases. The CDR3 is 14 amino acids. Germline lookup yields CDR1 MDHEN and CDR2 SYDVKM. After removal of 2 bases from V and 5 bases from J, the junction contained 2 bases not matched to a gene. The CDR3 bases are TGTGCCAGCAGTTTAACTAGCGGGATTGAGACCCAGTACTTC. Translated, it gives CASSLTSGIETQYF.

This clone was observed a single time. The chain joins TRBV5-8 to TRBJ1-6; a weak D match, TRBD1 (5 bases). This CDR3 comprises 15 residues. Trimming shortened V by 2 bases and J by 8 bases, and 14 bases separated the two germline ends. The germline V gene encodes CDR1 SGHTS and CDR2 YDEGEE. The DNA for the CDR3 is TGTGCCAGCAGCTTAGACGGGACCGCGTATTCACCCCTCCACTTT. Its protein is CASSLDGTAYSPLHF.

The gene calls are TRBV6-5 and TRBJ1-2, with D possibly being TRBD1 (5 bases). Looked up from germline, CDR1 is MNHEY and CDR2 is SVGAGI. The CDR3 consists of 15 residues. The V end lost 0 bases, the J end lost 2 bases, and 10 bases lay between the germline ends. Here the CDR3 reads CASSYSPGPNYGYTF. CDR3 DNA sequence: TGTGCCAGCAGTTACTCTCCGGGACCCAACTATGGCTACACCTTC.

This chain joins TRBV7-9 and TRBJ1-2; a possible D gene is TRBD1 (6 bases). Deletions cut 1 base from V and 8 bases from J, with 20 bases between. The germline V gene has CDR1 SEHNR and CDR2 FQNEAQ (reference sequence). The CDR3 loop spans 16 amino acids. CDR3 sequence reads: CASSLDRDTSTGGYTF. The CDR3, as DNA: TGTGCCAGCAGCTTAGATCGGGACACTAGTACGGGCGGCTACACCTTC.

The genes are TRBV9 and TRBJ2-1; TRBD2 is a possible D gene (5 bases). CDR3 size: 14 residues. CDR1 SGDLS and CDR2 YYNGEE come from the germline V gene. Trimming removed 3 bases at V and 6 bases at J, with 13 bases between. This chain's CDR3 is CASSGTPSGNEQFF. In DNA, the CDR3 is TGTGCCAGCAGCGGGACTCCCTCGGGCAATGAGCAGTTCTTC. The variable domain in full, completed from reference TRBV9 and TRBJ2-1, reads DSGVTQTPKHLITATGQRVTLRCSPRSGDLSVYWYQQSLDQGLQFLIQYYNGEERAKGNILERFSAQQFPDLHSELNLSSLELGDSALYFCASSGTPSGNEQFFGPGTRLTVL.

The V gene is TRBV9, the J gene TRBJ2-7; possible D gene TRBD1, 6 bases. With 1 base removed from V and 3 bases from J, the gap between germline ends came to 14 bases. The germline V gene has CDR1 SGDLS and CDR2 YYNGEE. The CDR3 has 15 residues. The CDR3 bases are TGTGCCAGCAGCGTAACGGCTGGGGGCTTCTACGAGCAGTACTTC. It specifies CASSVTAGGFYEQYF.

This chain's CDR3 is CASSLGLTDTQYF. In DNA form, the CDR3 reads TGTGCCAGCAGCTTAGGTTTAACAGATACGCAGTATTTT. This chain connects TRBV7-2 to TRBJ2-3; no clear D. The CDR3 has 13 amino acids. In germline, CDR1 is SGHTA, CDR2 FQGNSA. Trimming cost V 1 base and J 3 bases, with 5 bases left between them.

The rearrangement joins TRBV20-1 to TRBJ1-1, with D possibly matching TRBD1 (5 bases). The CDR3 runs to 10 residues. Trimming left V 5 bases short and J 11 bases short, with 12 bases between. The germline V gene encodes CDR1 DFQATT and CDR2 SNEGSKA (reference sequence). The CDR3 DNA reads TGCAGTGCTTTCGGGACGGGGGCTTTCTTT. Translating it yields CSAFGTGAFF.

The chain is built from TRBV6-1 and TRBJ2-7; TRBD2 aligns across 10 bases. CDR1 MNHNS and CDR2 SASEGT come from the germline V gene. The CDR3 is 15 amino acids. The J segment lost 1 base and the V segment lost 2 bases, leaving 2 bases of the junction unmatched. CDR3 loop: CASSELAGASYEQYF. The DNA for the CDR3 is TGTGCCAGCAGTGAACTAGCGGGAGCTTCCTACGAGCAGTACTTC.

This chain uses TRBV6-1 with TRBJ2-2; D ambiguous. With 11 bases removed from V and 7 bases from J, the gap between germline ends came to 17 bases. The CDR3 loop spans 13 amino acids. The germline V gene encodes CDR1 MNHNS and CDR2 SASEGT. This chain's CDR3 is CAVRTPGSGELFF. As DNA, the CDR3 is TGTGCCGTACGGACCCCAGGCAGCGGGGAGCTGTTTTTT.

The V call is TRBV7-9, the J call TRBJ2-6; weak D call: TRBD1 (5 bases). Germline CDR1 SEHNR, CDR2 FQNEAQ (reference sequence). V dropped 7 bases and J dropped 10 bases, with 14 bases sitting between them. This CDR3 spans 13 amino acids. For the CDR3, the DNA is TGTGCCAGCACCCTCAACCAGGGAAACGTCCTGACTTTC. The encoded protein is CASTLNQGNVLTF.

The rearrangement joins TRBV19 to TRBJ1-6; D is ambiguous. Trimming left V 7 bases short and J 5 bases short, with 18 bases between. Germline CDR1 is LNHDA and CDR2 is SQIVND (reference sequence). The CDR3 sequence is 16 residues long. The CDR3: CASTPFSGDDNSPLHF. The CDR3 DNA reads TGTGCCAGTACTCCTTTCTCCGGTGACGATAATTCACCCCTCCACTTT.

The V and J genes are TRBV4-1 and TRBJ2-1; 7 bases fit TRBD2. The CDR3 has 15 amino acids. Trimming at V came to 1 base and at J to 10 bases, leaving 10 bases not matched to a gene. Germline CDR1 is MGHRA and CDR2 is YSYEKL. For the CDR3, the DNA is TGCGCCAGCAGCCAAGGGGCTAGCGGAGATCGGGAGCAGTTCTTC. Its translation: CASSQGASGDREQFF.

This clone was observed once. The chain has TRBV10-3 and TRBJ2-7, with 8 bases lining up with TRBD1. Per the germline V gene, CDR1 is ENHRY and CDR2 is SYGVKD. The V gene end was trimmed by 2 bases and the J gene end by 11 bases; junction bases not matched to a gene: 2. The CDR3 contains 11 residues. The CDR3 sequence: CAISEQGAKYF. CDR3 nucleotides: TGTGCCATCAGTGAGCAGGGGGCGAAGTACTTC.

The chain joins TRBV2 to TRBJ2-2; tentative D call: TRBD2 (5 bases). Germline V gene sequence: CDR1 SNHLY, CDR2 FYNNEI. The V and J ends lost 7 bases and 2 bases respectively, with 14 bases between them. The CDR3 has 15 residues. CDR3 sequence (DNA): TGTGCCAGCAAAGGAGCGGCCTCAAACACCGGGGAGCTGTTTTTT. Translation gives CASKGAASNTGELFF.